This T cell receptor beta chain came from a study of cytomegalovirus exposure and HLA in healthy donors (dated by TCRdb to about 2017). About the full investigation: According to a later analysis, one platform produced both the 110 or so validation repertoires and the 700 or so repertoires of the first cohort. To predict cytomegalovirus infection status, the study combined high-throughput TCR immunosequencing, statistical association of individual TCRs with disease status, and machine learning. A separate validation cohort of about 110 different subjects was used in addition to the approximately 700-subject first cohort. The aim of the study was to test whether cataloging public T cell receptors could identify signatures of past pathogen exposure.

Paper-wide results and their limitations: Cytomegalovirus status was reported to be diagnosed by the classifier with high specificity and sensitivity in both the original and validation cohorts. The validation cohort had no HLA typing available for a later analysis, so co-occurrence within that cohort was assessed over all 110 or so repertoires. It was suggested by the authors that the approach could potentially be generalized to other disease states and immunological phenotypes. Most TCR sequences were observed very rarely across donors, whereas some public TCRs were present in many individuals. The study listed 164 TCR beta chains as associated with cytomegalovirus. Of the cluster scores, roughly 95% were above 0 in a later analysis, which found that TCRs clustered in the first cohort also tended to co-occur in the 120 validation repertoires. Three of the identified cytomegalovirus-associated TCR beta chains were confirmed in vitro to be specific for cytomegalovirus antigens.

The library was built by means of the immunoSEQ multiplex PCR assay. The authors' pipeline ran thus. A statistical classification framework was built for diagnosing cytomegalovirus status from the catalog of TCR beta chain sequences. In its TCRdb copy, this immuneACCESS table keeps in-frame sequences only and misses some clones. Where compared with another copy, unresolved V genes explain less than half of these, and the others have no known cause. Clone size and V and J calls were adopted from that table, with D and trimming inferred from the DNA. A total of 70,000 to 75,000 clones appear in this sample, just under 95% of them only once. The ten largest clones represent around 3.5% of the sample. This clone appeared a single time. Which antigen it targets is not known. Base qualities are not recorded, but no much larger clone differs from it by a single base. The donors belonged to the validation cohort of about 110 subjects, which was separate from the 666-subject first cohort.

The CDR3, from cysteine to phenylalanine, totals 13 residues. CDR3 DNA only is kept here, 39 bases in frame from base 1. The germline V gene encodes CDR1 MDHEN and CDR2 SYDVKM. The V end loses 2 bases and the J end loses 8 bases, and a stretch of 12 bases separates them. What was sequenced was PBMCs. This chain is built from TRBV28 and TRBJ1-2; the D gene is possibly TRBD1, with 6 bases matching. The sequence was obtained from a woman aged 18-29 years in good health and CMV-seropositive. The CDR3 in this case is CASSLPGAGGYTF. The DNA sequence is given as TGTGCCAGCAGTTTACCAGGGGCCGGAGGCTACACCTTC.